The text below deals with one T cell receptor beta chain. As yet, its antigen is unknown. This specimen belongs to a study of T cell responses to AZD1222 COVID-19 vaccine. Whole-study results and caveats: Baseline serology detected seropositivity in only six or seven AZD1222 recipients. Repertoire collection took place solely once the T cell response had peaked.

The CDR3 contains 16 residues. Germline loops: CDR1 MDHEN, CDR2 SYDVKM. V was shortened by 3 bases and J by 2 bases, with 14 bases between the two germline ends. This table comes from immunoSEQ multiplex PCR, and its TCRdb copy is limited to in-frame clones, with some not included. The sample has just over 80,000 clones; 80% to 90% are singletons. This chain links TRBV28 with TRBJ1-5; no reliable D call. The sequence was obtained from an adult in good health. The sequences come from peripheral blood, collected on day 0 of AZD1222 vaccination. The CDR3 sequence is CASSFESISGNQPQHF. The DNA for the CDR3 is TGTGCCAGCAGTTTCGAATCAATAAGTGGCAATCAGCCCCAGCATTTT.